The 3 T cell receptor beta chains below were found in one sample sequenced in a study of blood T cell repertoires in COVID-19 (dated by TCRdb to 2020 to 2021). The library was obtained by the immunoSEQ multiplex PCR assay. As stored in TCRdb, this immuneACCESS dataset retains in-frame rearrangements with V and J assigned. A fraction of the clones does not appear; measured against another copy, unresolved V genes explain less than half of the discrepancy, and the remainder lacks a known reason. The sample table shows over 200,000 clones, and about 87% are seen once. The top ten hold roughly 3.7% of the sample. Sequenced sample: PBMCs or T cells enriched from blood (not recorded which). Receptor source: a woman younger than 45 who had been exposed to COVID-19.

This clone appeared a single time. The sample carries other DNA sequences with the same CDR3. This rearrangement joins TRBV9 to TRBJ2-1, with 10 bases that match TRBD2. CDR1 and CDR2 from the germline V gene are SGDLS and YYNGEE. J gave up 3 bases and V 0 bases, and 0 bases lay outside the gene matches. The CDR3 runs 15 residues. Here the CDR3 reads CASSVGLAGYNEQFF. DNA of the CDR3: TGTGCCAGCAGCGTAGGACTAGCGGGCTACAATGAGCAGTTCTTC.

This clone was detected only once. V is TRBV30 and J is TRBJ2-3; TRBD1 matches at 9 bases. Per germline, CDR1 GTSNPN and CDR2 SVGIG (reference sequence). The CDR3 length is 14 residues. V lost 5 bases to trimming and J lost 4 bases; unmatched junction nucleotides: 7. The CDR3 region is CAWGRQGEADTQYF. CDR3 bases: TGTGCCTGGGGGCGACAGGGGGAGGCAGATACGCAGTATTTT.

CDR3 sequence reads: CASSLEAGGQETQYF. The CDR3 DNA reads TGCGCCAGCAGCTTGGAGGCTGGAGGCCAAGAGACCCAGTACTTC. This sequence joins TRBV5-1 and TRBJ2-5, with D maybe TRBD2 (5 bases). This CDR3 is 15 amino acids long. Trimming left V 0 bases short and J 1 base short, with 10 bases between. Germline-derived CDR1 and CDR2 are SGHRS and YFSETQ.